The 17 T cell receptor beta chains below come from one sample, sequenced in a study of response to subunit inactivated influenza vaccine. One entry per CDR3 protein, called by TCRdb with MiXCR from the RT-PCR reads. The sample yields under 800,000 distinct CDR3 sequences, more than 11% seen once. This specimen was PBMCs from blood, taken roughly 15 days before vaccination. These TCRs come from a man in his fifties who received an inactivated influenza vaccine.

The CDR3 here is CSARAKDREADTQYF. CDR3 sequence (DNA): TGCAGTGCTAGAGCGAAGGACAGGGAGGCAGATACGCAGTATTTT. The chain links TRBV20-1 to TRBJ2-3; 8 bases agree with TRBD1. V trimming: 1 base; J trimming: 4 bases; junction bases outside the gene matches: 7. The CDR3 contains 15 residues. Germline CDR1 and CDR2: DFQATT and SNEGSKA (reference sequence).

The gene calls are TRBV6-5 and TRBJ1-1; D is perhaps TRBD1 (6 bases). CDR1 and CDR2 from the germline V gene are MNHEY and SVGAGI. The V end was cut by 2 bases, the J end by 1 base, with 14 bases between. There are 16 residues in the CDR3. In DNA form, the CDR3 reads TGTGCCAGCAGTTACGTTGGGACAAATAAGAACACTGAAGCTTTCTTT. Translation gives CASSYVGTNKNTEAFF.

This clonotype has just a few counts. The gene calls are TRBV7-2 and TRBJ2-7, with D tentatively TRBD1 or TRBD2 (6 bases each). CDR1 SGHTA and CDR2 FQGNSA come from the germline V gene. V shed 1 base and J shed 3 bases, with 10 bases lying between them. This CDR3 region has 14 residues. The CDR3 spells CASSLGGAVYEQYF. CDR3 bases: TGTGCCAGCAGCTTAGGGGGGGCTGTCTACGAGCAGTACTTC.

The chain recombines TRBV15 with TRBJ2-5; a weak D match, TRBD2 (5 bases). CDR1 and CDR2 from the germline V gene are LNHNV and YYDKDF (reference sequence). This CDR3 spans 15 amino acids. Trimming stripped 0 bases from V and 1 base from J, with 9 bases between. This CDR3 reads CATSREPAAQETQYF. As DNA, the CDR3 is TGTGCCACCAGCAGAGAGCCAGCGGCCCAAGAGACCCAGTACTTC.

This clonotype was seen more than once but under ten times. The chain uses TRBV28 and TRBJ1-3; D possibly corresponds to TRBD1 (6 bases). The germline V gene has CDR1 MDHEN and CDR2 SYDVKM. Trimming took 3 bases from V and 2 from J, leaving 14 bases between them. The CDR3 is made up of 16 amino acids. The CDR3 DNA reads as TGTGCCAGCAGTTTTATCGGTGCAGGGGCTGGAAACACCATATATTTT. Protein sequence: CASSFIGAGAGNTIYF.

This clonotype was seen repeatedly, ten times or more. This chain joins TRBV12-3 or TRBV12-4 and TRBJ2-2; D might be TRBD2 (6 bases). Between the trimmed V and J ends, which lost 7 bases and 1 base, there was a span of 28 bases. The CDR3 totals 20 residues. CDR3 protein: CASTQHPRLSGERNTGELFF. CDR3 sequence (DNA): TGTGCCAGCACCCAACACCCCCGGCTTAGCGGAGAAAGGAACACCGGGGAGCTGTTTTTT.

The chain employs TRBV12-3 or TRBV12-4 and TRBJ2-7; 7 bases are a match to TRBD2. The CDR3 has 13 amino acids. Germline trimming cut 6 bases from V and 4 bases from J; bases unmatched to any gene: 6. As DNA, the CDR3 is TGTGCCAGCAGCTCCACTAGCGCTTACGAGCAGTACTTC. Protein: CASSSTSAYEQYF.

This clonotype occurred many times. The CDR3 sequence: CASSYSGPGLSNTGELFF. In DNA form, the CDR3 reads TGTGCCAGCAGTTACTCGGGCCCGGGACTCTCGAACACCGGGGAGCTGTTTTTT. This chain uses TRBV6-2 or TRBV6-3 with TRBJ2-2, with D possibly matching TRBD2 (6 bases). The CDR3 has 18 amino acids. CDR1 and CDR2 (germline): MNHEY, SVGEGT. Trimming shortened V by 0 bases and J by 0 bases, and 14 bases separated the two germline ends.

This clonotype was found many times. The J gene is TRBJ2-7, the V gene TRBV4-3, with TRBD1 matching over 9 bases. The CDR3 sequence is 16 residues long. In germline, CDR1 is LGHNA, CDR2 YSLEER. Losses at the gene ends were 1 base for V and 4 bases for J; bases not matched to a gene: 8. CDR3 protein: CASSQVAGTGKYEQYF. CDR3 DNA sequence: TGCGCCAGCAGCCAAGTTGCGGGGACAGGGAAGTACGAGCAGTACTTC.

This clonotype was observed a handful of times. The chain couples TRBV28 to TRBJ1-1; D perhaps matches TRBD1 (5 bases). Germline V gives CDR1 MDHEN, CDR2 SYDVKM. The germline V and J ends were trimmed by 7 bases and 1 base, with 16 bases remaining between them. This CDR3 is 15 amino acids long. Written as DNA, the CDR3 is TGTGCCAGCACTCCGCGTCCGGGACGGAACACTGAAGCTTTCTTT. This gives the protein CASTPRPGRNTEAFF.

This clonotype has just a few counts. The rearrangement joins TRBV6-2 or TRBV6-3 to TRBJ1-2, with D perhaps matching TRBD1 (6 bases). This CDR3 has 13 residues. Germline V lookup: CDR1 MNHEY, CDR2 SVGEGT. The V and J ends lost 6 bases and 3 bases respectively, with 11 bases between them. The CDR3 coding sequence is TGTGCCAGCAGACTACAGGGAGACTATGGCTACACCTTC. It encodes CASRLQGDYGYTF.

A few counts support this clonotype. The J gene is TRBJ2-1, the V gene TRBV10-3; no clear D gene. Germline CDR1 ENHRY, CDR2 SYGVKD. The CDR3 spans 13 residues. V gave up 6 bases and J gave up 0 bases, with 6 bases separating them. The CDR3 DNA is TGTGCCATCAGGGTATCCTCCTACAATGAGCAGTTCTTC. Protein product: CAIRVSSYNEQFF.

This clonotype was observed a few times. The CDR3 loop is CASSLSPGGPMNEQFF. CDR3 DNA: TGTGCCAGCAGCTTGTCCCCCGGGGGCCCTATGAATGAGCAGTTCTTC. This sequence joins TRBV7-3 and TRBJ2-1; D tentatively fits TRBD1 or TRBD2 (6 bases each). Trimming pared 3 bases from V and 7 bases from J, leaving 19 bases between. The CDR3 is 16 residues long. Germline CDR1 SGHTA, CDR2 FQGTGA.

CDR3 sequence (DNA): TGTGCCAGCAGCTTAGCTTCGGCAACCTACGAGCAGTACTTC. This sequence encodes CASSLASATYEQYF. The chain couples TRBV7-2 to TRBJ2-7, with D unclear. CDR1 is SGHTA and CDR2 is FQGNSA in the germline V gene. This CDR3 is 14 amino acids long. Trimming cost V 0 bases and J 2 bases, with 8 bases left between them.

The chain employs TRBV7-2 and TRBJ2-2; 10 nucleotides match TRBD1. The trim removed 4 bases at V and 4 bases at J, leaving 3 bases unmatched. The V gene's germline CDR1 is SGHTA and CDR2 FQGNSA. The CDR3 is made up of 15 amino acids. The CDR3 DNA reads TGTGCCAGCAGCTACCGACAGGGGGCCACCGGGGAGCTGTTTTTT. Its protein product is CASSYRQGATGELFF.

The genes are TRBV15 and TRBJ2-1, with D hard to call. V was cut by 3 bases and J by 0 bases, with 18 bases left in between. From germline, CDR1 is LNHNV and CDR2 YYDKDF (reference sequence). CDR3 size: 18 residues. CDR3 nucleotides: TGTGCCACCAGCAGCCCCGGGCACAGCTTAAGCTCCTACAATGAGCAGTTCTTC. As protein: CATSSPGHSLSSYNEQFF.

This clonotype was seen only a few times. The rearrangement links TRBV3-1 to TRBJ2-5, with D maybe TRBD1 (5 bases). Trimming shortened V by 4 bases and J by 2 bases, and 14 bases separated the two germline ends. CDR3 size: 15 residues. In germline, CDR1 is LGHDT, CDR2 YNNKEL (reference sequence). The CDR3, as DNA: TGTGCCAGCAGCCCCTTCAGGGATAGACAAGAGACCCAGTACTTC. Translating gives CASSPFRDRQETQYF.